The entry below gives a single TCR beta chain sequence along with its context. This entry belongs to a study of blood T cell repertoires in COVID-19. Background on the study: The cDNA or gDNA used as material had been derived from T cells, B-cell-depleted T cells, or PBMCs.

The germline CDR1 and CDR2 sequences are SGHDT and YYEEEE. There are 16 residues in the CDR3. The V gene lost 0 bases and the J gene lost 1 base, with 8 bases spanning the gap. Per the original data handling: Counts of nucleated cells, estimated from reference gene primer amplification, were obtained. Only in-frame clones appear in the TCRdb table, and some are missing; sequencing was by immunoSEQ multiplex PCR. Clonal size and the V and J genes are those of that table, whereas D and trimming came from the DNA. The sample lists 210,000 or so clones; 83% were seen once. Study members were between 18 and 89 years old and lived in fewer than 30 US regions. Exposed volunteers were people who met a COVID-19 case within 2 weeks before study entry.

Sequenced sample: PBMCs or T cells enriched from blood (not recorded which). The V call is TRBV5-6, the J call TRBJ2-6; TRBD2 might be the D (6 bases). The source of this sequence is a woman between 50 and 59 years old who had been exposed to COVID-19. CDR3 in amino acids: CASSLVGTSGANVLTF. The CDR3, as DNA: TGTGCCAGCAGCTTGGTAGGGACTTCTGGGGCCAACGTCCTGACTTTC.